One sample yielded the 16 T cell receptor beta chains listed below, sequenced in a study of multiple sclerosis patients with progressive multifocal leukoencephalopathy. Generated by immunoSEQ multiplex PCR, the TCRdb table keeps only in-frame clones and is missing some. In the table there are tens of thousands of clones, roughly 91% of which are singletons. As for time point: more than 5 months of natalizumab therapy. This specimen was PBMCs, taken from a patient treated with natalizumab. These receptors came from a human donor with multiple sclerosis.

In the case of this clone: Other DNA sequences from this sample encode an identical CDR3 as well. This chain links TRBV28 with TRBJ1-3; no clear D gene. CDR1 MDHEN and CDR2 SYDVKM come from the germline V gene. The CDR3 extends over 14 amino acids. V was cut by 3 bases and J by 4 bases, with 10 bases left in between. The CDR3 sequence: CASSFRGSGNTIYF. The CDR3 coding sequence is TGTGCCAGCAGTTTCCGTGGCTCCGGAAACACCATATATTTT.

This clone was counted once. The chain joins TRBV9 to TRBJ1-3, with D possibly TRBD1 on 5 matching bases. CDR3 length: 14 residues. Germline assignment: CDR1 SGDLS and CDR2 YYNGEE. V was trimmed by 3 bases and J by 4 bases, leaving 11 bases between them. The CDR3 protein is CASSAERGGNTIYF. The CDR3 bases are TGTGCCAGCAGCGCCGAGAGGGGCGGAAACACCATATATTTT.

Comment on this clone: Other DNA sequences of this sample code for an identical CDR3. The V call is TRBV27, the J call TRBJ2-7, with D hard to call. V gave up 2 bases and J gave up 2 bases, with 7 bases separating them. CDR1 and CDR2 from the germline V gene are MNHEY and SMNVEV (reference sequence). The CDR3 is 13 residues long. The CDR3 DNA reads TGTGCCAGCAGTTTACACAGAACCTACGAGCAGTACTTC. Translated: CASSLHRTYEQYF.

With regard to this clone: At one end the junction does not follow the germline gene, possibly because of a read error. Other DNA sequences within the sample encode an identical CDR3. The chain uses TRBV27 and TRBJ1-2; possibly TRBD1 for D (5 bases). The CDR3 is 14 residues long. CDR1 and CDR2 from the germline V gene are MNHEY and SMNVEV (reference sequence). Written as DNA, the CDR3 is TGTGCCAGCAGTTTCTCCAAGTCCAGGGTTGGCTACACCTTT. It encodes CASSFSKSRVGYTF.

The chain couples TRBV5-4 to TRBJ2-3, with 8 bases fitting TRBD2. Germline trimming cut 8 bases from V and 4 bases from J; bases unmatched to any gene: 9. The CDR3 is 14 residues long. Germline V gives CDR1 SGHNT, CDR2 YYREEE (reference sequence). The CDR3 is CASGLERESDTQYF. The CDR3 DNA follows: TGTGCCAGTGGCCTAGAGCGGGAGTCAGATACGCAGTATTTT.

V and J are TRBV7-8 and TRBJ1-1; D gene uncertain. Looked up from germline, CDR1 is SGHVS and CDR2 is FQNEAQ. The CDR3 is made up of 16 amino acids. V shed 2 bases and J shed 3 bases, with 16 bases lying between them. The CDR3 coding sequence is TGTGCCAGCAGCTTAAAACAGATCCCTGGGGACACTGAAGCTTTCTTT. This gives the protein CASSLKQIPGDTEAFF.

The CDR3 DNA is TGTGCCAGTAGTATTCTACGTACTAATGAAAAACTGTTTTTT. Encoded protein: CASSILRTNEKLFF. J is TRBJ1-4 and V is TRBV19; D ambiguous. The CDR3 length is 14 residues. Germline CDR1 and CDR2: LNHDA and SQIVND (reference sequence). V dropped 3 bases and J dropped 2 bases, with 7 bases sitting between them.

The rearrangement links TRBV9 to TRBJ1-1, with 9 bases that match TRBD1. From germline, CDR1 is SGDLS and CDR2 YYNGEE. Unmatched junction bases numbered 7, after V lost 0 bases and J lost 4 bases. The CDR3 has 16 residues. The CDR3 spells CASSVGTGVIVTEAFF. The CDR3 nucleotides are TGTGCCAGCAGCGTAGGGACAGGGGTAATAGTCACTGAAGCTTTCTTT.

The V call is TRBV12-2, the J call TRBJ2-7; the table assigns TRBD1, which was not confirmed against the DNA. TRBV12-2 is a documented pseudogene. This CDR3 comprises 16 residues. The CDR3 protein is CASRGYRDRPHYEQYF. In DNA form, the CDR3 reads TGTGCAAGCCGAGGCTACCGGGACAGGCCGCACTACGAGCAGTACTTC.

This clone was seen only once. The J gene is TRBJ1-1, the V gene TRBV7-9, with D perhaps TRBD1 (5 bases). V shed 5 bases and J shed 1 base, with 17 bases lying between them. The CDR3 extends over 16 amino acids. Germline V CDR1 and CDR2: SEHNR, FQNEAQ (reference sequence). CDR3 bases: TGTGCCAGCAGCCCAGGTCGGGGGACGTCGAACACTGAAGCTTTCTTT. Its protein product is CASSPGRGTSNTEAFF.

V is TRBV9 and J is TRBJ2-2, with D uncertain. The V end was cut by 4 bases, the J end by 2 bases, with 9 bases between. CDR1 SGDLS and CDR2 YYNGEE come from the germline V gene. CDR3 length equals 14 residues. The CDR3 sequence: CASSIGTNTGELFF. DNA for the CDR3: TGTGCCAGCAGCATTGGAACAAACACCGGGGAGCTGTTTTTT.

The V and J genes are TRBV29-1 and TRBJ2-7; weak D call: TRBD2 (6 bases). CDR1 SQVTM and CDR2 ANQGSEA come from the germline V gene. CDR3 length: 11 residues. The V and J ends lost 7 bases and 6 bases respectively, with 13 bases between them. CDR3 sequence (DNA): TGCAGCGCCCTTTGGGGGGTCGAGCAGTACTTC. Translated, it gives CSALWGVEQYF.

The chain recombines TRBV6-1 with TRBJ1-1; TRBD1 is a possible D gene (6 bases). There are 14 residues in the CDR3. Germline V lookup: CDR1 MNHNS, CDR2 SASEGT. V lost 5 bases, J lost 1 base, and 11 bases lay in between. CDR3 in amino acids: CASSLDRRNTEAFF. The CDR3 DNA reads TGTGCCAGCAGTTTAGACAGGAGGAACACTGAAGCTTTCTTT.

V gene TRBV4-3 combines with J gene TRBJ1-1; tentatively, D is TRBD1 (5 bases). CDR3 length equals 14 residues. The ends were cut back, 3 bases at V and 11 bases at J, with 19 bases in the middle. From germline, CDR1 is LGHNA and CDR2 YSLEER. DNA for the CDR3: TGCGCCAGCAGCCAGCCTGGGACGGACCACTCGGCTTTCTTT. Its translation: CASSQPGTDHSAFF.

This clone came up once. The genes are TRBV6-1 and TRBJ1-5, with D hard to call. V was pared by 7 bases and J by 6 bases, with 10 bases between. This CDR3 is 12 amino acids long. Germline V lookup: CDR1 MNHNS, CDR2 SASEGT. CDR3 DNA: TGTGCCAGCAAATATCCCCCTCAGCCCCAGCATTTT. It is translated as CASKYPPQPQHF.

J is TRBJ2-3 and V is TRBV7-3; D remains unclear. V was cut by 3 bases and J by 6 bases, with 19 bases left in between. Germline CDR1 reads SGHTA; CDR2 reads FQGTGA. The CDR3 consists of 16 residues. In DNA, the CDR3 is TGTGCCAGCAGCTTGGGTTTAGGTGCGAGTATGGATACGCAGTATTTT. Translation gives CASSLGLGASMDTQYF.